These 20 T cell receptor beta chains were sequenced from one sample in a study of blood T cell repertoires in COVID-19. Assay: immunoSEQ multiplex PCR; the TCRdb copy retains only in-frame clones and omits some. The profile shows about 16,000 clones, roughly three quarters of them singletons. Material: peripheral blood. All receptors derive from a man in his sixties with acute or convalescent COVID-19.

A few counts support this clone. The chain couples TRBV20-1 to TRBJ2-5; D perhaps matches TRBD1 (6 bases). The CDR3 extends over 16 amino acids. The germline V gene encodes CDR1 DFQATT and CDR2 SNEGSKA (reference sequence). Trimming removed 3 bases from V and 9 bases from J, with 26 bases in between. The CDR3 DNA sequence: TGCAGTGCTAGTCGCCCTACTAGGCAGGGGATGCCGGCCCAGTACTTC. Translating gives CSASRPTRQGMPAQYF.

V usage is TRBV9 and J usage is TRBJ1-2, with TRBD1 matching 9 bases. This CDR3 has 15 residues. Germline loops: CDR1 SGDLS, CDR2 YYNGEE. J was trimmed by 2 bases and V by 3 bases; bases with no gene match: 5. CDR3 amino acids: CASSAGQGINYGYTF. The CDR3 DNA reads TGTGCCAGCAGCGCAGGACAGGGGATAAACTATGGCTACACCTTC.

The chain combines TRBV28 with TRBJ1-1; maybe TRBD1 (5 bases). This CDR3 spans 12 amino acids. Germline V lookup: CDR1 MDHEN, CDR2 SYDVKM. With 2 bases removed from V and 8 bases from J, the gap between germline ends came to 9 bases. As DNA, the CDR3 is TGTGCCAGCAGTTTAAGGGACTTGGAAGCTTTCTTT. This sequence encodes CASSLRDLEAFF.

The gene calls are TRBV5-1 and TRBJ2-7, with a tentative D call TRBD2 (6 bases). CDR1 and CDR2 from the germline V gene are SGHRS and YFSETQ. The CDR3 length is 13 residues. Trimming removed 4 bases from V and 4 bases from J, with 12 bases in between. CDR3: CASSPPRGYEQYF. CDR3 coding DNA: TGCGCCAGCAGCCCCCCACGGGGGTACGAGCAGTACTTC. Using reference TRBV5-1 and TRBJ2-7 for the parts outside the CDR3, the full variable domain is KAGVTQTPRYLIKTRGQQVTLSCSPISGHRSVSWYQQTPGQGLQFLFEYFSETQRNKGNFPGRFSGRQFSNSRSEMNVSTLELGDSALYLCASSPPRGYEQYFGPGTRLTVT.

A few counts support this clone. The chain links TRBV5-6 to TRBJ1-2; no definite D call. The CDR3 covers 14 residues. V lost 2 bases and J lost 4, with 12 bases in between. CDR1 is SGHDT, CDR2 YYEEEE, per germline. DNA of the CDR3: TGTGCCAGCAGCTTACAGACGGTGGTCTATGGCTACACCTTC. It codes for CASSLQTVVYGYTF.

The V call is TRBV7-2, the J call TRBJ1-2, with 8 bases aligning to TRBD1. The junction had 6 bases not matched to a gene; V was cut back by 3 bases and J by 3 bases. The CDR3 is 15 residues long. Germline V gene data show CDR1 as SGHTA and CDR2 as FQGNSA. CDR3 in DNA: TGTGCCAGCAGCTTCTACAGGGGGACTGACTATGGCTACACCTTC. It yields the protein CASSFYRGTDYGYTF.

The J gene is TRBJ1-4, the V gene TRBV24-1, with D uncertain. V was shortened by 2 bases and J by 4 bases, with 4 bases between the two germline ends. Germline loops: CDR1 KGHDR, CDR2 SFDVKD. There are 13 residues in the CDR3. This chain's CDR3 is CATSDSLNEKLFF. The DNA of the CDR3 is TGTGCCACCAGTGATTCCCTTAATGAAAAACTGTTTTTT.

This clone was seen only a few times. The chain has TRBV29-1 and TRBJ2-3; D is ambiguous. Trimming pared 1 base from V and 3 bases from J, leaving 5 bases between. CDR3 length: 12 residues. The germline V gene encodes CDR1 SQVTM and CDR2 ANQGSEA. The CDR3, as DNA: TGCAGCGTTGAAGGAGGTACAGATACGCAGTATTTT. Translating gives CSVEGGTDTQYF.

The genes are TRBV4-1 and TRBJ1-1, with no clear D. Germline CDR1 and CDR2: MGHRA and YSYEKL. Trimming stripped 4 bases from V and 1 base from J, with 16 bases between. CDR3 length equals 16 residues. The CDR3 is CASSLEGAATNTEAFF. Written as DNA, the CDR3 is TGCGCCAGCAGCCTCGAGGGCGCCGCCACGAACACTGAAGCTTTCTTT.

The rearrangement links TRBV7-9 to TRBJ1-5; D possibly corresponds to TRBD1 (6 bases). This CDR3 has 13 residues. CDR1 SEHNR and CDR2 FQNEAQ come from the germline V gene (reference sequence). Trimming removed 5 bases from V and 7 bases from J, with 12 bases in between. The CDR3 here is CASSLQGRQPQHF. CDR3 bases: TGTGCCAGCAGCCTACAGGGTAGGCAGCCCCAGCATTTT.

V usage is TRBV5-5 and J usage is TRBJ2-3, with TRBD1 identical over 7 bases. J lost 0 bases, V lost 4 bases, and 8 bases had no gene match. The CDR3 length is 16 residues. CDR1 is SGHKS, CDR2 YYEKEE, per germline (reference sequence). In nucleotides, the CDR3 is TGTGCCAGCAGCCGGACAGGCCTCGCGAGCACAGATACGCAGTATTTT. Translated, it gives CASSRTGLASTDTQYF.

The chain uses TRBV9 and TRBJ2-3; 9 nucleotides match TRBD1. J lost 3 bases, V lost 3 bases, and 2 bases had no gene match. CDR3 length: 14 residues. In germline, CDR1 is SGDLS, CDR2 YYNGEE. The CDR3 region is CASSDRGQTDTQYF. CDR3 in DNA: TGTGCCAGCAGCGACAGGGGGCAGACAGATACGCAGTATTTT.

V is TRBV30 and J is TRBJ1-1; D perhaps matches TRBD1 (6 bases). The germline gives CDR1 GTSNPN, CDR2 SVGIG (reference sequence). Trimming took 3 bases from V and 11 from J, leaving 19 bases between them. The CDR3 extends over 13 amino acids. CDR3 sequence: CAWSASGVFGAFF. CDR3 DNA sequence: TGTGCCTGGAGCGCTTCAGGGGTTTTCGGGGCTTTCTTT.

The J gene is TRBJ1-5, the V gene TRBV28; D remains unclear. Germline lookup yields CDR1 MDHEN and CDR2 SYDVKM. The CDR3 sequence is 12 residues long. The V and J ends lost 5 bases and 5 bases respectively, with 7 bases between them. CDR3 region: CASSPIYQPQHF. For the CDR3, the DNA is TGTGCCAGCAGTCCCATTTATCAGCCCCAGCATTTT.

This chain joins TRBV4-1 and TRBJ1-1; D might be TRBD1 (5 bases). Germline V gives CDR1 MGHRA, CDR2 YSYEKL. There are 12 residues in the CDR3. Trimming pared 4 bases from V and 10 bases from J, leaving 13 bases between. DNA of the CDR3: TGCGCCAGCAGCCCGGACACGGTATCAGCTTTCTTT. Translated, it gives CASSPDTVSAFF.

The chain employs TRBV24-1 and TRBJ2-7, with 10 nucleotides matching TRBD1. J gave up 6 bases and V 7 bases, and 5 bases lay outside the gene matches. The CDR3 spans 13 residues. CDR1 is KGHDR, CDR2 SFDVKD, per germline. The CDR3 nucleotides are TGTGCCACCAGACGGACAGGGGGAGGCGAGCAGTACTTC. Translated: CATRRTGGGEQYF.

This rearrangement joins TRBV6-5 to TRBJ2-5; 12 nucleotides align to TRBD2. CDR1 MNHEY and CDR2 SVGAGI come from the germline V gene. With V trimmed by 7 bases and J by 5 bases, 8 bases remained unmatched. This CDR3 has 15 amino acids. CDR3: CASTTSGGLRETQYF. In nucleotides, the CDR3 is TGTGCCAGCACGACTAGCGGGGGCTTAAGGGAGACCCAGTACTTC.

The V gene is TRBV24-1, the J gene TRBJ2-5, with D uncertain. V lost 2 bases, J lost 2 bases, and 5 bases lay in between. The germline CDR1 and CDR2 sequences are KGHDR and SFDVKD. The CDR3 extends over 13 amino acids. CDR3 sequence (DNA): TGTGCCACCAGTGATTCTCGGCAAGAGACCCAGTACTTC. Translation gives CATSDSRQETQYF.

This clone has just a few counts. The chain combines TRBV5-8 with TRBJ1-1; no firm D call. Trimming removed 4 bases at V and 9 bases at J, with 13 bases between. Per germline, CDR1 SGHTS and CDR2 YDEGEE. There are 12 residues in the CDR3. The CDR3 region is CASSLQHGQAFF. CDR3 DNA: TGTGCCAGCAGCCTACAACATGGGCAAGCTTTCTTT.

This clone appeared a single time. The J gene is TRBJ1-2, the V gene TRBV27, with a possible D match to TRBD1 (5 bases). The CDR3 sequence is 17 residues long. Germline V CDR1 and CDR2: MNHEY, SMNVEV (reference sequence). The V gene lost 5 bases and the J gene lost 7 bases, with 26 bases spanning the gap. CDR3 region: CASSTEFWGGRLSGYTF. Here the CDR3 DNA reads TGTGCCAGCAGTACCGAGTTCTGGGGGGGGAGATTAAGTGGCTACACCTTC.